This T cell receptor beta chain was recorded in a study of response to subunit inactivated influenza vaccine. TCRdb re-analysed the RT-PCR reads in MiXCR, keeping a single row per CDR3 protein. In the table there are 500,000 to 650,000 distinct CDR3 sequences, 7.6% of which are singletons. This CDR3 region has 15 residues. V lost 8 bases, J lost 9 bases, and 8 bases stayed unmatched. CDR1 is MDHEN and CDR2 is SYDVKM in the germline V gene. This clonotype turned up a few times. Antigen: not known. Study-level results: It was the authors' suggestion that each seasonal influenza vaccination recruits few new T cells.

This specimen was PBMCs from blood, taken about 23 months after vaccination. The origin of this receptor is a man aged 50 to 69 who received an inactivated influenza vaccine. This chain joins TRBV28 and TRBJ2-3, with 16 bases fitting TRBD2. Written as DNA, the CDR3 is TGTGCCAGCGGGACTAGCGGGGGGGCCTTGGCCACGCAGTATTTT. Its translation is CASGTSGGALATQYF.